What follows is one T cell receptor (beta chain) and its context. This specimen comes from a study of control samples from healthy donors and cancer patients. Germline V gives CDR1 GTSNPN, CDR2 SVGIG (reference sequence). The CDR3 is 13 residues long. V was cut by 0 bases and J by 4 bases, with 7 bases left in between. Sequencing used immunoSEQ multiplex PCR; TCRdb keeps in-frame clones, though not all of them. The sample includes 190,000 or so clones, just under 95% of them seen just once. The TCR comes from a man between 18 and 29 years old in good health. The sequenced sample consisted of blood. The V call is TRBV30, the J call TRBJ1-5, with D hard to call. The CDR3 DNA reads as TGTGCCTGGAGTGTGGCGGGAAATCAGCCCCAGCATTTT. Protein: CAWSVAGNQPQHF.